The clone carrying this T cell receptor beta chain was seen only once. Trimming removed 4 bases at V and 9 bases at J, with 10 bases between. The CDR3 loop spans 12 amino acids. Germline V CDR1 and CDR2: SNHLY, FYNNEI. This entry belongs to a study of blood T cell repertoires in COVID-19. Source study methods: Reference gene primer amplification yielded estimated nucleated cell counts. Assay: immunoSEQ multiplex PCR; the TCRdb copy retains only in-frame clones and omits some. V and J calls plus clone size are reproduced from that table; the DNA served to infer D and trimming. Of over 80,000 clones in the sample, 80% were seen once.

This sequence joins TRBV2 and TRBJ2-4, with D possibly being TRBD2 (5 bases). The source of this sequence is a woman between 70 and 85 years old with acute or convalescent COVID-19. Sequenced material: peripheral blood. The CDR3 here is CASSVGVRIQYF. The CDR3 DNA sequence: TGTGCCAGCAGTGTCGGGGTCCGCATTCAGTACTTC. The whole variable domain, remainder taken from reference TRBV2 and TRBJ2-4, is EPEVTQTPSHQVTQMGQEVILRCVPISNHLYFYWYRQILGQKVEFLVSFYNNEISEKSEIFDDQFSVERPDGSNFTLKIRSTKLEDSAMYFCASSVGVRIQYFGAGTRLSVL.